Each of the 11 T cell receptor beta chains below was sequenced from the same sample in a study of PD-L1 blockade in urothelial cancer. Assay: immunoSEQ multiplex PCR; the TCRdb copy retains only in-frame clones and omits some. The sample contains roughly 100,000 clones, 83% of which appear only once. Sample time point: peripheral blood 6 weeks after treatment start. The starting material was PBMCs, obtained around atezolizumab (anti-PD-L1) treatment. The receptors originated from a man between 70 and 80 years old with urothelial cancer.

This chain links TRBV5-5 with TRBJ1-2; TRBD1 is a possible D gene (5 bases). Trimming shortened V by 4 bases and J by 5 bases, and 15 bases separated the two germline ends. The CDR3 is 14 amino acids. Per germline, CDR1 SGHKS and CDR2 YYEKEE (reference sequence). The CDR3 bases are TGTGCCAGCAGCGCCTTGGGGGGTGAATATGGCTACACCTTC. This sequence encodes CASSALGGEYGYTF.

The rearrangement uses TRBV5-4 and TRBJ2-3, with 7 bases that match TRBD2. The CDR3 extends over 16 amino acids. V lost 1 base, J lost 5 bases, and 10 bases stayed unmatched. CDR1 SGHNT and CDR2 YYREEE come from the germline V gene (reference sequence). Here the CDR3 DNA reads TGTGCCAGCAGCTTGTATGTGGGAGGGCCCATAGATACGCAGTATTTT. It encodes CASSLYVGGPIDTQYF.

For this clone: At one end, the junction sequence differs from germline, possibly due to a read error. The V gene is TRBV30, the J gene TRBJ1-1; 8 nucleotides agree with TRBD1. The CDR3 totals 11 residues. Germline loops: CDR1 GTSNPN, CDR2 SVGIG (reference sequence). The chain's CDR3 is CAWTGLMEAFF. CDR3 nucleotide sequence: TGTGCATGGACAGGGCTTATGGAAGCTTTCTTT. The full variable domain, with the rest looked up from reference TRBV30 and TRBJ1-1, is SQTIHQWPATLVQPVGSPLSLECTVEGTSNPNLYWYRQAAGRGLQLLFYSVGIGQISSEVPQNLSASRPQDRQFILSSKKLLLSDSGFYLCAWTGLMEAFFGQGTRLTVV.

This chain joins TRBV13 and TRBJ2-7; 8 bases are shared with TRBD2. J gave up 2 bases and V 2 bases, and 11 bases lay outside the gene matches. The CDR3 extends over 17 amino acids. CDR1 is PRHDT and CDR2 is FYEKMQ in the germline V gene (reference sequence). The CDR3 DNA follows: TGTGCCAGCAGCTTAAGAAGAGGAGCGGGAGAGGCCTACGAGCAGTACTTC. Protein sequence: CASSLRRGAGEAYEQYF.

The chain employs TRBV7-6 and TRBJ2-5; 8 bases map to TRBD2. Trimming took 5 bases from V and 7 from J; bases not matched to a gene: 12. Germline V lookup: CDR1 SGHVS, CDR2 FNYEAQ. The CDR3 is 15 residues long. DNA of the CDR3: TGTGCCAGCAGCCTAAATTCCGGGACTAGGGGGACCCAGTACTTC. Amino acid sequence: CASSLNSGTRGTQYF.

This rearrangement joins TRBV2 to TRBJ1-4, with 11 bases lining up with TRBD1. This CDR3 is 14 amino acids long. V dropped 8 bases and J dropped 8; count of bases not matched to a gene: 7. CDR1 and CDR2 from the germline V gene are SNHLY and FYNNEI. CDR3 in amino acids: CASSLDRGREKLFF. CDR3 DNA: TGTGCCAGCTCCTTGGACAGGGGGCGAGAAAAACTGTTTTTT.

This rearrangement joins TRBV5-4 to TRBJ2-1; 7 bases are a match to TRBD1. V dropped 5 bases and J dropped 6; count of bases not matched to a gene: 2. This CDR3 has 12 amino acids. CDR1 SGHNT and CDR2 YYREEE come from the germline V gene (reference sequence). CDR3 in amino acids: CASRNRGNEQFF. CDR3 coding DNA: TGTGCCAGCAGGAACAGGGGCAATGAGCAGTTCTTC.

This chain's CDR3 is CASSTRQGAALNTEAFF. CDR3 sequence (DNA): TGCGCCAGCAGCACTCGACAGGGGGCCGCTCTGAACACTGAAGCTTTCTTT. The chain employs TRBV4-1 and TRBJ1-1; TRBD1 agrees at 10 bases. This CDR3 is 17 amino acids long. The V and J ends lost 5 bases and 0 bases, in that order; junction bases with no gene match: 9. CDR1 and CDR2 (germline): MGHRA, YSYEKL.

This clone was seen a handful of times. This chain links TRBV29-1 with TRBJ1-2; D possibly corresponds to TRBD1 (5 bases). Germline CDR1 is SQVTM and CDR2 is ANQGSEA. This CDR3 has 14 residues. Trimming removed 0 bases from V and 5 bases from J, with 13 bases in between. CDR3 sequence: CSVEDRAQGYGYTF. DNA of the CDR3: TGCAGCGTTGAAGATCGTGCGCAGGGTTATGGCTACACCTTC. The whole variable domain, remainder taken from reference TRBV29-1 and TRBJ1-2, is SAVISQKPSRDICQRGTSLTIQCQVDSQVTMMFWYRQQPGQSLTLIATANQGSEATYESGFVIDKFPISRPNLTFSTLTVSNMSPEDSSIYLCSVEDRAQGYGYTFGSGTRLTVV.

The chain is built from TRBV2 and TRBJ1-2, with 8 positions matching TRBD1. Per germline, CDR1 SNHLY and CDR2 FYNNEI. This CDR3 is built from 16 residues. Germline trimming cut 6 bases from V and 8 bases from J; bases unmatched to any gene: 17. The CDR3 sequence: CASRPRTGQIQRGYTF. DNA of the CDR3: TGTGCCAGCAGACCACGGACAGGGCAAATCCAGAGGGGCTACACCTTC.

CDR3 DNA sequence: TGCAGCGTCGACGGGACTAGCGGGAGTAGGTACAATGAGCAGTTCTTC. Residues: CSVDGTSGSRYNEQFF. The chain couples TRBV29-1 to TRBJ2-1; 14 bases align to TRBD2. There are 16 residues in the CDR3. CDR1 is SQVTM, CDR2 ANQGSEA, per germline. V shed 6 bases and J 4 bases; nucleotides not matched to a gene: 8.